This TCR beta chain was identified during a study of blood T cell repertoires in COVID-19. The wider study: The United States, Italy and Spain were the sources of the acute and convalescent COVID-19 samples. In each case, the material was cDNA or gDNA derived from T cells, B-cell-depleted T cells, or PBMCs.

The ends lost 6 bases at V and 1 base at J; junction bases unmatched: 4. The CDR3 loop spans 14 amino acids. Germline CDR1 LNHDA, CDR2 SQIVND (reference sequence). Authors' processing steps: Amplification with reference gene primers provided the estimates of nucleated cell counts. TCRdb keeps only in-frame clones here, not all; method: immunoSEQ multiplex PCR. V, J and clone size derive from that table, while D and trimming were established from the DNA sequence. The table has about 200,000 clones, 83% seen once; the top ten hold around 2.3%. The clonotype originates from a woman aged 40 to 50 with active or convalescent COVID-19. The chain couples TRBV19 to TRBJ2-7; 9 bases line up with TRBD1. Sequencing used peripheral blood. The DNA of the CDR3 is TGTGCCAGTAGGGGACAGGGAAGATCCTACGAGCAGTACTTC. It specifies CASRGQGRSYEQYF. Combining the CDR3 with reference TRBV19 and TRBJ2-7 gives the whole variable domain DGGITQSPKYLFRKEGQNVTLSCEQNLNHDAMYWYRQDPGQGLRLIYYSQIVNDFQKGDIAEGYSVSREKKESFPLTVTSAQKNPTAFYLCASRGQGRSYEQYFGPGTRLTVT.